This entry features one T cell receptor (beta chain) sequence. The antigen it binds to is not known. There are no base qualities to consult, and no much larger clone falls within one base. The source of the sample is a study of vaccination effects on CD4 cells after COVID-19 (dated by TCRdb to between 2021 and 2024). Some background on the complete study: In the ViraFEST assay, PBMC were stimulated with viral peptide pools, and TCR sequencing was then used to find antigen-specific CD4+ T cell clonotypes based on their expansion. The full study included 10 COVID-19 convalescent patients and a handful of SARS-CoV-2-naive healthy vaccine recipients. SARS-CoV-2 spike-specific CD4+ TCR repertoires were compared before and after mRNA vaccination in COVID-19 convalescent patients and in infection-naive vaccine recipients. A few million PBMC per well were cultured with approximately 10 ug/ml peptides in IMDM containing roughly 5% human AB serum, about 10 IU/ml IL-2 and gentamicin. Cultures from other donors in the study were sequenced with the Oncomine TCR Beta short-read assay on an Illumina iSeq 100. Pre-vaccine samples were drawn from two convalescent patients 16 days and one week before the first dose, at 142 and 148 days after COVID-19 diagnosis. Each participant received two doses of an mRNA SARS-CoV-2 vaccine, either BNT162b2 or mRNA-1273. The investigation overall reported the following: Clones induced by infection and clones induced by vaccination both contracted markedly at late timepoints after vaccination, which fits with T cell responses waning over time. Among convalescent patients, the spike-reactive repertoire after vaccination was made up mainly of new vaccine-induced clones that were largely distinct from the clones induced by infection. The study was limited by a small number of convalescent patients, and early post-infection timepoints were lacking.

The library was generated by the immunoSEQ multiplex PCR assay. TCR beta CDR3 sequencing was performed on DNA from the cultured, isolated CD4+ T cells. In the original analysis: Non-productive TCR sequences were removed, reads were trimmed to the CDR3 region, and CDR3s of at least 7 amino acids were retained. The MANAFEST web app was used to identify antigen-specific clonotypes by comparing expansion in peptide wells with expansion in reference cultures. For clones to be considered positive, expansion at FDR<0.05 versus reference and all other wells, an odds ratio above 5, and a frequency above 0.1% in two replicate wells were required. A clonotype was defined as cross-reactive if the clonotype was significantly expanded both in SARS-CoV-2 spike wells and in at least one common cold coronavirus spike condition. CDR3 similarity was assessed by Levenshtein distance with the stringdist R package, and unrooted trees were built with ape in R 3.6.1. TCRdb took this table from immuneACCESS and kept in-frame rearrangements with V and J called. Such tables lack part of the clones; where checked against another copy, unresolved V genes explain under half of the gap, and the rest is unexplained. The DNA gave D and trimming, while V, J and clone size come from that table. Within this sample are about 66,000 clones, with approximately 78% of them counted one time only. Jointly, the top ten make up around a quarter of the sample.

After around 11 days of culture, CD4+ T cells were isolated with the EasySep CD4+ T cell isolation kit. Convalescent patients had PCR-confirmed SARS-CoV-2 infection between March and December 2020, before Alpha, Beta and Delta variants emerged in the United States. On days 3 and 7, half of the culture medium was replaced with fresh IL-2-containing medium. Unless noted otherwise, every peptide stimulation condition was grown in triplicate wells. Using Ficoll-Paque Plus gradient centrifugation, PBMC were separated from whole blood and then either used fresh or cryopreserved at -140C. Genomic DNA was extracted from cultured CD4+ T cells with the QIAamp micro DNA kit. Deletion took 4 bases off V and 6 bases off J, with a span of 12 bases between the germline ends. Measured from the cysteine to the phenylalanine, the CDR3 is 14 residues long. Left in the record is the CDR3 DNA by itself, 42 bases read in frame from the first base. Looking up the germline V gene yields CDR1 SGHTA and CDR2 FQGNSA.

The starting material was CD4+ T cells from PBMCs cultured without peptide, obtained before COVID-19 vaccination. This receptor chain uses TRBV7-2 and TRBJ1-4; the D region possibly corresponds to TRBD1 (5 bases align). The sequence came from a human donor who had a prior SARS-CoV-2 infection. Here is the DNA: TGTGCCAGCAGCTCGCGACAGAGCGATGAAAAACTGTTTTTT. This translates into CASSSRQSDEKLFF.